The TCR beta chain under discussion was sequenced for a study of T cell responses to AZD1222 COVID-19 vaccine. Produced via immunoSEQ multiplex PCR; TCRdb's table is partial and in-frame only. The table includes 130,000 to 150,000 clones, around nine tenths detected once. This CDR3 is built from 14 residues. This clonotype was obtained from an adult in good health. This chain joins TRBV21-1 and TRBJ1-2; the table's TRBD1 call for D was not verified on the DNA. TRBV21-1 has pseudogene status. The sequencing used peripheral blood, collected on day 0 of MenACWY control vaccination. The CDR3 spells CASSNPGQTYGYTF. The DNA of the CDR3 is TGTGCCAGCAGCAACCCGGGACAGACCTATGGCTACACCTTC.